A single T cell receptor (beta chain) is shown here with its context. The data originate from a study of shared clonotypes between healthy human individuals. This CDR3 is built from 15 residues. V trimming: 4 bases; J trimming: 8 bases; junction bases outside the gene matches: 11. The germline gives CDR1 SGHDT, CDR2 YYEEEE. Measured with immunoSEQ multiplex PCR; TCRdb has only the in-frame clones, and not every one. The repertoire consists of 450,000 to 550,000 clones, with about four fifths occurring once and the leading ten covering approximately 13%. Donors were healthy HIV-negative adults without recent acute infections or vaccinations.

This receptor was taken from a woman in her forties in good health. Some clones in this sample may be carry-over from other donors' samples. The sample taken for sequencing was PBMCs. The genes are TRBV5-6 and TRBJ1-4, with 7 bases identical to TRBD1. CDR3 bases: TGTGCCAGCAGCAACCAAGGGGGCGCGGGGGAAAAACTGTTTTTT. As protein: CASSNQGGAGEKLFF.